This entry concerns a single TCR beta chain. This sample stems from a study of blood T cell repertoires in COVID-19. On the study more broadly: The samples span acute and convalescent COVID-19 from the United States, Italy and Spain. In each case, the material was cDNA or gDNA derived from T cells, B-cell-depleted T cells, or PBMCs.

Germline CDR1 SEHNR, CDR2 FQNEAQ (reference sequence). Trimming removed 5 bases from V and 9 bases from J; junction bases left unmatched: 2. The CDR3 has 12 amino acids. The assay was immunoSEQ multiplex PCR, and TCRdb's table has in-frame clones only and misses some. The table lists some 89,000 clones, about nine tenths of them singletons. This TCR came from a man in his sixties with acute or convalescent COVID-19. The specimen was peripheral blood. J is TRBJ2-3 and V is TRBV7-9, with TRBD2 matching over 10 bases. The CDR3 region is CASSGTSDTQYF. The CDR3 coding sequence is TGTGCCAGCAGCGGGACTAGCGACACGCAGTATTTT.